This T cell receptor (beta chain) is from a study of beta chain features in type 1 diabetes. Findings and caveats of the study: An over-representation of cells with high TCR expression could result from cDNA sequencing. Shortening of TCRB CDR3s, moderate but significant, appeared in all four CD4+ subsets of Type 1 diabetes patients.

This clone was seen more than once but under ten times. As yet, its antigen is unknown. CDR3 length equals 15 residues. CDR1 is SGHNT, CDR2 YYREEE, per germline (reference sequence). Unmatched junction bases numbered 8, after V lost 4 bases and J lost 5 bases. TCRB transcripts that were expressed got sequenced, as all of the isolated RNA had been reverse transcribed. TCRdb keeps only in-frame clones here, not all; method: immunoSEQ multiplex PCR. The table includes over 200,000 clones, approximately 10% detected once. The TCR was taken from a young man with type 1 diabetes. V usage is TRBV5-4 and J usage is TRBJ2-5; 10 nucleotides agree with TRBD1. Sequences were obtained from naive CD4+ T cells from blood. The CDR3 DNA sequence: TGTGCCAGCAGCAATAGACAGGGGGCTTGGGAGACCCAGTACTTC. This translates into CASSNRQGAWETQYF.